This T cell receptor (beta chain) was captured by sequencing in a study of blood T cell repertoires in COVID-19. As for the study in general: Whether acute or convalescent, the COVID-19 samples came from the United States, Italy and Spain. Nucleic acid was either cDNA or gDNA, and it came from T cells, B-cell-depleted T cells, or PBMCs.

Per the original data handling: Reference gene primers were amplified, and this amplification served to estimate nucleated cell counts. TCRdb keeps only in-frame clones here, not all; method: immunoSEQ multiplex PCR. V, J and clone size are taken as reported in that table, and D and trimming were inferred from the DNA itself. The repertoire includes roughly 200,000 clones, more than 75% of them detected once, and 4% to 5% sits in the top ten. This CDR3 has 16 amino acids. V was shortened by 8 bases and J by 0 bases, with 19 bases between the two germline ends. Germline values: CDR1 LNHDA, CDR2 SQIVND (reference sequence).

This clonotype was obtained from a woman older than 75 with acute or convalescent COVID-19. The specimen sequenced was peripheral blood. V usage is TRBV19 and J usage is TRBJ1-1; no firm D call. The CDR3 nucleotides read TGTGCCAGTCACCTAGGTCGGCGTTGGGTGAACACTGAAGCTTTCTTT. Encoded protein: CASHLGRRWVNTEAFF.